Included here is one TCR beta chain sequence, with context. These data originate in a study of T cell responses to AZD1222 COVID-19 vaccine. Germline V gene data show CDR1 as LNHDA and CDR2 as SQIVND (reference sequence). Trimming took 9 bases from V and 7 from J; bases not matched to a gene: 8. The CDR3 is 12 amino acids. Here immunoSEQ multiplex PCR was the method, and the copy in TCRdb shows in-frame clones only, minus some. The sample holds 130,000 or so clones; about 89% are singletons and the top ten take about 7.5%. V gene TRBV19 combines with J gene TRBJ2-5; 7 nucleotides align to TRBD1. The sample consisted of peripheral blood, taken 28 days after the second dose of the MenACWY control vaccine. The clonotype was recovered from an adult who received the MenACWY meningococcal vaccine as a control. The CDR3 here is CASLTGDGTQYF. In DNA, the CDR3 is TGTGCCAGCCTAACAGGGGATGGGACCCAGTACTTC.